This T cell receptor beta chain is drawn from a study of regulatory T cells in long-lasting Graves disease. Investigators prepared the TCR beta libraries by applying iRepertoire HTBI primers and Arm-PCR of CDR3 regions. MiXCR, applied by TCRdb to the multiplex PCR reads, yields one record per CDR3 protein. Of roughly 430,000 distinct CDR3 sequences in the sample, approximately 22% were seen once. General study points: A greater number of public clonotypes (around 3,000) was shared by persistent patients than by new patients (about 990). Those with persistent Graves' had less TCR diversity than newly diagnosed patients.

This clonotype was counted ten times or more. Antigen: not known. The germline V gene encodes CDR1 SNHLY and CDR2 FYNNEI. The V gene lost 6 bases and the J gene lost 1 base, with 15 bases spanning the gap. The CDR3 sequence is 15 residues long. Time point specified: persistent/refractory GD, antithyroid drugs over 5 years with positive TRAb. Making the TCR library involved RNA that had been extracted from PBMCs. The chain couples TRBV2 to TRBJ1-2; no definite D call. The clonotype originates from a female donor with Graves disease. The source material was peripheral blood mononuclear cells (PBMCs), sampled when the disease was refractory, from a patient treated with antithyroid drugs. CDR3: CASRDRDRINYGYTF. CDR3 DNA: TGTGCCAGCAGGGACCGAGATCGGATTAACTATGGCTACACCTTC. Full variable domain (remainder filled in from reference TRBV2 and TRBJ1-2): EPEVTQTPSHQVTQMGQEVILRCVPISNHLYFYWYRQILGQKVEFLVSFYNNEISEKSEIFDDQFSVERPDGSNFTLKIRSTKLEDSAMYFCASRDRDRINYGYTFGSGTRLTVV.